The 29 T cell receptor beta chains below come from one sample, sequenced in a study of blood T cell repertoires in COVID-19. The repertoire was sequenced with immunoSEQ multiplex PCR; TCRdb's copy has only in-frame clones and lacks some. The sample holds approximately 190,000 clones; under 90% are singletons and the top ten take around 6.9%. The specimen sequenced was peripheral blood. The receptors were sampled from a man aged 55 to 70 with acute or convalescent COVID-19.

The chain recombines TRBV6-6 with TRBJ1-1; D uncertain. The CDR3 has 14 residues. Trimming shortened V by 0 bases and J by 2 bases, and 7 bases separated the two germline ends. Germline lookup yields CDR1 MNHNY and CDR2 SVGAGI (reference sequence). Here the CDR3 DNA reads TGTGCCAGCAGTTACTCTGCGGGTAACACTGAAGCTTTCTTT. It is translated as CASSYSAGNTEAFF.

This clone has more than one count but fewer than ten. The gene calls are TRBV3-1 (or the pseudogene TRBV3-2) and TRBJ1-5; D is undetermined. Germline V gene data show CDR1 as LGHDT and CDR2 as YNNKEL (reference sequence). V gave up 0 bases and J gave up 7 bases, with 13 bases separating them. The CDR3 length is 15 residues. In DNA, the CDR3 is TGTGCCAGCAGCCAAGATTCGGGCGCGGGACAGCCCCAGCATTTT. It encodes CASSQDSGAGQPQHF.

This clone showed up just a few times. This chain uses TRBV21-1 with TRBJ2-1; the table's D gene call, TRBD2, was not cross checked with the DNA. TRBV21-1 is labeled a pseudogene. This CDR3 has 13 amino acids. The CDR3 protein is CASRCEGYNEQFF. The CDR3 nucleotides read TGTGCCAGCAGGTGTGAGGGCTACAATGAGCAGTTCTTC.

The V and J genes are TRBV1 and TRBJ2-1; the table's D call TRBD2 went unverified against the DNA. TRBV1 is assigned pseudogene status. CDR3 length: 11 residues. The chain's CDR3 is CTSSRGNEQFF. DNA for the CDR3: TGCACCAGCAGCCGAGGGAATGAGCAGTTCTTC.

The CDR3 sequence: CATSLSGGAPDEQFF. The CDR3 bases are TGTGCCACCAGCCTTAGCGGGGGGGCCCCCGATGAGCAGTTCTTC. The chain has TRBV24-1 and TRBJ2-1, with 11 bases matching TRBD2. The CDR3 length is 15 residues. The junction had 9 bases not matched to a gene; V was cut back by 7 bases and J by 8 bases. The germline gives CDR1 KGHDR, CDR2 SFDVKD.

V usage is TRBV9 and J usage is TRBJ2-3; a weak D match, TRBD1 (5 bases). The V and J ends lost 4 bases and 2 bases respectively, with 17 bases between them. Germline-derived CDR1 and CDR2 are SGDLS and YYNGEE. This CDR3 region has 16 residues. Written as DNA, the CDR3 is TGTGCCAGCAGCCCCCGCCAGGGTTCGGCCACAGATACGCAGTATTTT. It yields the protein CASSPRQGSATDTQYF.

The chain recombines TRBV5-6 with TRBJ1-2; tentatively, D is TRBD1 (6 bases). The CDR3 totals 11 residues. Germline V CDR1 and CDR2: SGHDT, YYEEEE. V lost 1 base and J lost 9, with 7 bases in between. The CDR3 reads CASSLRGSYTF. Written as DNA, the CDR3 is TGTGCCAGCAGCTTGAGGGGGAGCTACACCTTC. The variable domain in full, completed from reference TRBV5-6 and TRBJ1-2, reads DAGVTQSPTHLIKTRGQQVTLRCSPKSGHDTVSWYQQALGQGPQFIFQYYEEEERQRGNFPDRFSGHQFPNYSSELNVNALLLGDSALYLCASSLRGSYTFGSGTRLTVV.

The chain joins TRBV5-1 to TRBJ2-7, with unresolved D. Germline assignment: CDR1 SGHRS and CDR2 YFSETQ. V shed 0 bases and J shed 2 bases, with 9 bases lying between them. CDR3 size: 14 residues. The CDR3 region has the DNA TGCGCCAGCAGCTTGGGGGCGTCACCCTACGAGCAGTACTTC. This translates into CASSLGASPYEQYF.

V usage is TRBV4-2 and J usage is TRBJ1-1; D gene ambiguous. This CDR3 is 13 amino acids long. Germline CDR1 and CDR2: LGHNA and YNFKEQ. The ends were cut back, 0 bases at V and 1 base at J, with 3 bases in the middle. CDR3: CASSQDGNTEAFF. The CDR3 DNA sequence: TGTGCCAGCAGCCAAGACGGGAACACTGAAGCTTTCTTT.

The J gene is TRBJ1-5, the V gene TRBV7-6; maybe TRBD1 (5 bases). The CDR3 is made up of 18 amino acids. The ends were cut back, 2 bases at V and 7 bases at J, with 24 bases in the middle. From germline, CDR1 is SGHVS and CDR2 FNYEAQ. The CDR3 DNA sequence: TGTGCCAGCAGCTTATTCCCGCGAATCAGGGTTGTATGGCAGCCCCAGCATTTT. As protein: CASSLFPRIRVVWQPQHF.

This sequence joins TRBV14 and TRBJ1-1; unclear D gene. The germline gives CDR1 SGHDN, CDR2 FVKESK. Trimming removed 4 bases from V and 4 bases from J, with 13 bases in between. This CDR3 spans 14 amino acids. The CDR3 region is CASSPTVSSTEAFF. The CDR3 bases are TGTGCCAGCAGCCCCACGGTGTCAAGCACTGAAGCTTTCTTT.

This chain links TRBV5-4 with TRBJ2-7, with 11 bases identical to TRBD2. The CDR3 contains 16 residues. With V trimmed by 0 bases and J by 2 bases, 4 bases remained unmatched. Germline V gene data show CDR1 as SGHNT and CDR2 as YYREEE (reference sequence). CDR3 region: CASSLALAGGPYEQYF. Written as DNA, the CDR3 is TGTGCCAGCAGCTTGGCCCTAGCGGGAGGCCCCTACGAGCAGTACTTC.

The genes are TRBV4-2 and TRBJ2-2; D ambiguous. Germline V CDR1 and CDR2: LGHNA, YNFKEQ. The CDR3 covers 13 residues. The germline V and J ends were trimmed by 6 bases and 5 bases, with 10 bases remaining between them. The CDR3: CASSPDWTGELFF. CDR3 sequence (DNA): TGTGCCAGCAGTCCTGACTGGACCGGGGAGCTGTTTTTT.

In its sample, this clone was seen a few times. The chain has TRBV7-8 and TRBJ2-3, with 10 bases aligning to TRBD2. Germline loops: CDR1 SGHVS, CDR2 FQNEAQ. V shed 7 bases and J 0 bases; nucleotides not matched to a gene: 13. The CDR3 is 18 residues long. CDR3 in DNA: TGTGCCAGCATCCGGCGGGCTAGCGGGGGTACTAGCACAGATACGCAGTATTTT. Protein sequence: CASIRRASGGTSTDTQYF.

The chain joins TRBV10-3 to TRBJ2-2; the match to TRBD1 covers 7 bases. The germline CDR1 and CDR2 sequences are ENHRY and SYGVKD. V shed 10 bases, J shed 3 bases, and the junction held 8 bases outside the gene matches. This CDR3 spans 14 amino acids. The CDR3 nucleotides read TGTGCCACCTCGGGACAGACCTACACCGGGGAGCTGTTTTTT. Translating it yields CATSGQTYTGELFF.

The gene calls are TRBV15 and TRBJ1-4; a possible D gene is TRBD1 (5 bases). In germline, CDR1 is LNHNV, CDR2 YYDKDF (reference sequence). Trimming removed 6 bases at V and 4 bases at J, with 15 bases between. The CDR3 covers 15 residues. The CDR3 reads CATRGSDSNNEKLFF. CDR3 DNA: TGTGCCACCAGGGGTTCCGACAGCAATAATGAAAAACTGTTTTTT.

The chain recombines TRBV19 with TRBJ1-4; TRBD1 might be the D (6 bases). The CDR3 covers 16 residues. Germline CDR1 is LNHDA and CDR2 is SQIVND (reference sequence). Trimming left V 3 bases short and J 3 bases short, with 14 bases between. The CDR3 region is CASSIEQGYPNEKLFF. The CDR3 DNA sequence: TGTGCCAGTAGTATCGAACAGGGCTACCCTAATGAAAAACTGTTTTTT. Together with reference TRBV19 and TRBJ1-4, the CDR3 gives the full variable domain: DGGITQSPKYLFRKEGQNVTLSCEQNLNHDAMYWYRQDPGQGLRLIYYSQIVNDFQKGDIAEGYSVSREKKESFPLTVTSAQKNPTAFYLCASSIEQGYPNEKLFFGSGTQLSVL.

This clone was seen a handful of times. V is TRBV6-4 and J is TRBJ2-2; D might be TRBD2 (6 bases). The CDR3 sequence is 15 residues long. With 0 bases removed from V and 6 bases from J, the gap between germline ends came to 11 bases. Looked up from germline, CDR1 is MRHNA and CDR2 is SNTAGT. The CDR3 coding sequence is TGTGCCAGCAGTGACTCGGCGGGGTACCCCGGGGAGCTGTTTTTT. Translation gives CASSDSAGYPGELFF.

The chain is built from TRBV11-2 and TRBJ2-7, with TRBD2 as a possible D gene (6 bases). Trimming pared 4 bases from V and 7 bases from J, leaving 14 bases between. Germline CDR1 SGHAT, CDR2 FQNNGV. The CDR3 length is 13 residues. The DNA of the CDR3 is TGTGCCAGCAGCTACGGGACCGCGGGGGAGCAGTACTTC. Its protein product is CASSYGTAGEQYF. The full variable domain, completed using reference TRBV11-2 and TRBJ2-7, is EAGVAQSPRYKIIEKRQSVAFWCNPISGHATLYWYQQILGQGPKLLIQFQNNGVVDDSQLPKDRFSAERLKGVDSTLKIQPAKLEDSAVYLCASSYGTAGEQYFGPGTRLTVT.

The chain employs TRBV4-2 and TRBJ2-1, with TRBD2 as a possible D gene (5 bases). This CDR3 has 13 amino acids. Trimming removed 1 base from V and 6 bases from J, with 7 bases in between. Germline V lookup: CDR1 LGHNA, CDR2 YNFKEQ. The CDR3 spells CASSQVEGNEQFF. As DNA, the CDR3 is TGTGCCAGCAGCCAAGTAGAGGGCAATGAGCAGTTCTTC.

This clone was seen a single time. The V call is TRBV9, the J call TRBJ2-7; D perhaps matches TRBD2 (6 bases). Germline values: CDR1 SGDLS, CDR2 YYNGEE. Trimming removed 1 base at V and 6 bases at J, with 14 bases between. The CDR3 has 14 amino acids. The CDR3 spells CASSVQGYGGEQYF. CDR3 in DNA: TGTGCCAGCAGCGTACAGGGCTACGGGGGCGAGCAGTACTTC.

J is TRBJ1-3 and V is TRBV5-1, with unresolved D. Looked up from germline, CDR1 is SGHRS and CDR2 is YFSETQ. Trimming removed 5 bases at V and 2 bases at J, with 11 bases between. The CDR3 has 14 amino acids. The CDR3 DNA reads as TGCGCCAGCAGTTACGGTTCCCCTGGAAACACCATATATTTT. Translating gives CASSYGSPGNTIYF. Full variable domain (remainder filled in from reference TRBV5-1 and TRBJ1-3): KAGVTQTPRYLIKTRGQQVTLSCSPISGHRSVSWYQQTPGQGLQFLFEYFSETQRNKGNFPGRFSGRQFSNSRSEMNVSTLELGDSALYLCASSYGSPGNTIYFGEGSWLTVV.

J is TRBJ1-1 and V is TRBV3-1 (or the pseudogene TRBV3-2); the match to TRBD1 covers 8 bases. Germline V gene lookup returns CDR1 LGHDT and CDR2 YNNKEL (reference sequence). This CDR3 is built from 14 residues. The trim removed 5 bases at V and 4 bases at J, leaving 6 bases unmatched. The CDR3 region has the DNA TGTGCCAGCAGCTTCCAAGGACAGGGCACTGAAGCTTTCTTT. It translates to CASSFQGQGTEAFF.

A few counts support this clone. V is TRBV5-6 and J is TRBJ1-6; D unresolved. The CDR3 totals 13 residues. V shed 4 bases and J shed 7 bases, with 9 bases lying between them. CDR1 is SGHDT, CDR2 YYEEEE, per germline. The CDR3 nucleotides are TGTGCCAGCAGCCCGGGAAGAAATTCACCCCTCCACTTT. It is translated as CASSPGRNSPLHF.

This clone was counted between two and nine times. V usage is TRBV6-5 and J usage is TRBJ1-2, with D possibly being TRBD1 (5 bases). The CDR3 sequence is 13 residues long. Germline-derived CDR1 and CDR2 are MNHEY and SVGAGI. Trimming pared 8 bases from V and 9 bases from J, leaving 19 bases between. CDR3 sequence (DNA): TGTGCCAGCTCCACCCAGGGATGGATCCGCTACACCTTC. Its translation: CASSTQGWIRYTF.

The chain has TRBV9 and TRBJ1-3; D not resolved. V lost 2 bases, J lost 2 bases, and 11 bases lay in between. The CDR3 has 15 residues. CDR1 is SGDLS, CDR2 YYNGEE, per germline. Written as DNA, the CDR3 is TGTGCCAGCAGCGTGGGCCCCGACCCTGGAAACACCATATATTTT. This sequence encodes CASSVGPDPGNTIYF.

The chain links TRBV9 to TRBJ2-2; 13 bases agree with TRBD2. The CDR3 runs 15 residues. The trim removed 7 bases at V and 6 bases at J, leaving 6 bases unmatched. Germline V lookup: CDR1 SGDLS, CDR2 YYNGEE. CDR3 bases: TGTGCCAGCGCCACTAGCGGGGGGGCCGCCGGGGAGCTGTTTTTT. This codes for CASATSGGAAGELFF. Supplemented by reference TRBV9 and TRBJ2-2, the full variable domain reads DSGVTQTPKHLITATGQRVTLRCSPRSGDLSVYWYQQSLDQGLQFLIQYYNGEERAKGNILERFSAQQFPDLHSELNLSSLELGDSALYFCASATSGGAAGELFFGEGSRLTVL.

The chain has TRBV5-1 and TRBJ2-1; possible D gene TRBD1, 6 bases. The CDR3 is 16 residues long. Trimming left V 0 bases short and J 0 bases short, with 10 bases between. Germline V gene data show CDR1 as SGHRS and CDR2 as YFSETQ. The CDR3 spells CASSLVGASSYNEQFF. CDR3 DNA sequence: TGCGCCAGCAGCTTGGTGGGGGCCAGCTCCTACAATGAGCAGTTCTTC.

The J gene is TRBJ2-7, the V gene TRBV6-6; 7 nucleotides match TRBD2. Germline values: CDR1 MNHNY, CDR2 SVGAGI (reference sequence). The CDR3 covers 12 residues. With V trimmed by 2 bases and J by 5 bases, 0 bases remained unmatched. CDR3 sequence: CASSYGRDEQYF. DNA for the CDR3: TGTGCCAGCAGTTACGGGAGGGACGAGCAGTACTTC.